This T cell receptor (beta chain) emerged from a study of PD-1 blockade in mismatch repair-deficient tumors. Produced via immunoSEQ multiplex PCR; TCRdb's table is partial and in-frame only. The table records just under 65,000 clones, roughly 88% of them present only once. TCR sequencing covered a few patients who responded to pembrolizumab. Sequenced material: peripheral blood, taken 52 weeks after starting pembrolizumab. The TCR sequence derives from an adult with mismatch repair-deficient cancer.

For the CDR3, the DNA is TGTGCCAGCAGCACCTCCGGGACGAGCACAGATACGCAGTATTTT. Protein: CASSTSGTSTDTQYF. The chain links TRBV9 to TRBJ2-3; D tentatively reads TRBD1 or TRBD2 (5 bases each). Germline loops: CDR1 SGDLS, CDR2 YYNGEE. The CDR3 is 15 amino acids. The V gene lost 4 bases and the J gene lost 0 bases, with 12 bases spanning the gap.